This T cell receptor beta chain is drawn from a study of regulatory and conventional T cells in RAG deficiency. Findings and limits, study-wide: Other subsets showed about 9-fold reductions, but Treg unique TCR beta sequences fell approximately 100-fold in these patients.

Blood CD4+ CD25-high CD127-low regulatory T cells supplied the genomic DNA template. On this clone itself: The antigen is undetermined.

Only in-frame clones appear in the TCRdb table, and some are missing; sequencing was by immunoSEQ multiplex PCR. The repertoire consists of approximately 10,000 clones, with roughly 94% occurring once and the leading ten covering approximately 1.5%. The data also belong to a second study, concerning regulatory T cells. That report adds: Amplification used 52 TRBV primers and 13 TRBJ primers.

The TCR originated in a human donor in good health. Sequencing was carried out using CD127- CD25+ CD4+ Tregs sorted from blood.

The CDR3 sequence: CAGSGLAGSQETQYF. DNA of the CDR3: TGTGCCGGGTCGGGACTAGCGGGGTCCCAAGAGACCCAGTACTTC. The chain carries TRBV30 and TRBJ2-5, with 13 bases aligning to TRBD2. The CDR3 has 15 residues. Germline CDR1 GTSNPN, CDR2 SVGIG (reference sequence). V shed 8 bases and J 1 base; nucleotides not matched to a gene: 7.